Listed below are T cell receptor beta chains from one sample, sequenced in a study of blood T cell repertoires in COVID-19. Repertoires were generated with immunoSEQ multiplex PCR, while TCRdb's copy carries only in-frame clones and drops some. Of some 180,000 clones listed, around 89% are singletons. Material: peripheral blood. The receptors here all came from a man between 50 and 59 years old with acute or convalescent COVID-19. Both conserved end residues are part of each CDR3. A D gene is named only where the DNA matches it firmly. Size is stated for part of the rows, as once, few or many counts, or as a class when the clone is expanded.

cdr3_aa: CASRGVGGETQYF
cdr3_nt: TGTGCCAGCAGAGGGGTAGGTGGGGAGACCCAGTACTTC
j_call: TRBJ2-5
v_call: TRBV6-5
clone_size: -
d_call: -

cdr3_aa: CASSPTEHSGNTIYF
cdr3_nt: TGTGCTAGCAGCCCAACAGAACACTCTGGAAACACCATATATTTT
j_call: TRBJ1-3
v_call: TRBV7-7
clone_size: -
d_call: -

cdr3_aa: CASSLSLLLAGATRDTQYF
cdr3_nt: TGTGCCAGCAGCTTATCCCTACTACTAGCGGGAGCTACTCGAGATACGCAGTATTTT
j_call: TRBJ2-3
v_call: TRBV27
clone_size: -
d_call: TRBD2

cdr3_aa: CASSFSRQGPEAFF
cdr3_nt: TGTGCCAGCAGTTTTTCGAGACAGGGCCCTGAAGCTTTCTTT
j_call: TRBJ1-1
v_call: TRBV27
clone_size: -
d_call: TRBD1

cdr3_aa: CASSPVDRRNEKLFF
cdr3_nt: TGTGCCAGCAGCCCCGTCGACAGACGTAATGAAAAACTGTTTTTT
j_call: TRBJ1-4
v_call: TRBV7-9
clone_size: -
d_call: -

cdr3_aa: CASSYGRVNYGYTF
cdr3_nt: TGTGCCAGCAGTTACGGCAGGGTAAACTATGGCTACACCTTC
j_call: TRBJ1-2
v_call: TRBV6-6
clone_size: -
d_call: -

cdr3_aa: CASSWGTVNTGELFF
cdr3_nt: TGCGCCAGCAGTTGGGGCACCGTGAACACCGGGGAGCTGTTTTTT
j_call: TRBJ2-2
v_call: TRBV5-1
clone_size: -
d_call: -

cdr3_aa: CASSDLLAGGFFGEQYF
cdr3_nt: TGCGCCAGCAGTGACCTCTTGGCGGGAGGCTTCTTTGGGGAGCAGTACTTC
j_call: TRBJ2-7
v_call: TRBV10-2
clone_size: -
d_call: TRBD2

cdr3_aa: CASSLSLQYNEQFF
cdr3_nt: TGTGCCAGCAGCTTAAGCTTGCAATACAATGAGCAGTTCTTC
j_call: TRBJ2-1
v_call: TRBV11-2
clone_size: -
d_call: -

cdr3_aa: CASSFGRGPLHF
cdr3_nt: TGTGCCAGCAGTTTTGGTCGGGGACCCCTCCACTTT
j_call: TRBJ1-6
v_call: TRBV27
clone_size: -
d_call: -

cdr3_aa: CASSLYRRTSGEGSYNEQFF
cdr3_nt: TGTGCCAGCAGTTTATATCGGCGGACTAGCGGGGAAGGCTCCTACAATGAGCAGTTCTTC
j_call: TRBJ2-1
v_call: TRBV27
clone_size: -
d_call: TRBD2

cdr3_aa: CASSQATQGAYGYTF
cdr3_nt: TGCGCCAGCAGCCAAGCAACCCAAGGGGCCTATGGCTACACCTTC
j_call: TRBJ1-2
v_call: TRBV4-1
clone_size: -
d_call: -

cdr3_aa: CASSPLDGASYGYTF
cdr3_nt: TGTGCCAGCTCACCACTGGATGGGGCCTCCTATGGCTACACCTTC
j_call: TRBJ1-2
v_call: TRBV18
clone_size: -
d_call: -

cdr3_aa: CASSVDRGYEQYF
cdr3_nt: TGCGCCAGCAGTGTGGACAGGGGCTACGAGCAGTACTTC
j_call: TRBJ2-7
v_call: TRBV10-1
clone_size: few
d_call: TRBD1

cdr3_aa: CASSIGAGGQPQHF
cdr3_nt: TGTGCCAGTAGTATAGGGGCAGGTGGGCAGCCCCAGCATTTT
j_call: TRBJ1-5
v_call: TRBV19
clone_size: -
d_call: -

cdr3_aa: CASRDSSTDTQYF
cdr3_nt: TGTGCCAGCAGGGACAGCAGCACAGATACGCAGTATTTT
j_call: TRBJ2-3
v_call: TRBV6-6
clone_size: -
d_call: -

cdr3_aa: CASSLTGYEKLFF
cdr3_nt: TGTGCCAGCAGCCTGACAGGTTATGAAAAACTGTTTTTT
j_call: TRBJ1-4
v_call: TRBV28
clone_size: -
d_call: -

cdr3_aa: CASSQESHRGLEQYF
cdr3_nt: TGCGCCAGCAGCCAAGAGTCACACAGGGGCCTGGAGCAGTACTTC
j_call: TRBJ2-7
v_call: TRBV4-1
clone_size: -
d_call: TRBD1

cdr3_aa: CASSYGQGVGNTIYF
cdr3_nt: TGTGCCAGCTCCTATGGTCAGGGGGTTGGAAACACCATATATTTT
j_call: TRBJ1-3
v_call: TRBV6-6
clone_size: once
d_call: TRBD1

cdr3_aa: CATSYRGENTEAFF
cdr3_nt: TGTGCCACGTCCTACAGGGGAGAGAACACTGAAGCTTTCTTT
j_call: TRBJ1-1
v_call: TRBV10-3
clone_size: -
d_call: TRBD1

cdr3_aa: CASTRDTEAFF
cdr3_nt: TGCGCCAGCACCCGAGACACTGAAGCTTTCTTT
j_call: TRBJ1-1
v_call: TRBV4-1
clone_size: -
d_call: -

cdr3_aa: CASSLRSYNEQFF
cdr3_nt: TGTGCCAGCAGCCTGCGATCCTACAATGAGCAGTTCTTC
j_call: TRBJ2-1
v_call: TRBV3-1/TRBV3-2
clone_size: -
d_call: -

cdr3_aa: CASRLAGVTYNEQFF
cdr3_nt: TGTGCCAGCAGACTAGCGGGAGTGACCTACAATGAGCAGTTCTTC
j_call: TRBJ2-1
v_call: TRBV7-9
clone_size: once
d_call: TRBD2

cdr3_aa: CATSGNSDTQYF
cdr3_nt: TGTGCCACGAGCGGGAATTCAGATACGCAGTATTTT
j_call: TRBJ2-3
v_call: TRBV19
clone_size: -
d_call: TRBD2

cdr3_aa: CASSIRTGGSQFDGYTF
cdr3_nt: TGTGCCAGTAGTATTAGGACAGGTGGTAGTCAATTTGATGGCTACACCTTC
j_call: TRBJ1-2
v_call: TRBV19
clone_size: -
d_call: TRBD1

cdr3_aa: CASSLERGTPRNEQFF
cdr3_nt: TGTGCCAGCAGCTTGGAGCGGGGGACCCCTCGCAATGAGCAGTTCTTC
j_call: TRBJ2-1
v_call: TRBV5-5
clone_size: once
d_call: TRBD2

cdr3_aa: CASSQGQSAWETQYF
cdr3_nt: TGTGCCAGCAGTCAAGGACAGAGCGCTTGGGAGACCCAGTACTTC
j_call: TRBJ2-5
v_call: TRBV28
clone_size: once
d_call: -

cdr3_aa: CASSQSNRGQPQHF
cdr3_nt: TGTGCCAGCAGCCAATCAAACAGGGGTCAGCCCCAGCATTTT
j_call: TRBJ1-5
v_call: TRBV3-1/TRBV3-2
clone_size: -
d_call: TRBD1

cdr3_aa: CASSVGSLNTGELFF
cdr3_nt: TGTGCCAGCAGTGTAGGGAGTCTAAACACCGGGGAGCTGTTTTTT
j_call: TRBJ2-2
v_call: TRBV2
clone_size: -
d_call: -

cdr3_aa: CASSLGTASPLHF
cdr3_nt: TGTGCCAGCAGTTTGGGGACAGCTTCACCCCTCCACTTT
j_call: TRBJ1-6
v_call: TRBV12-3/TRBV12-4
clone_size: -
d_call: TRBD1

cdr3_aa: CAIREDRDSPLHF
cdr3_nt: TGTGCCATCAGAGAGGACAGGGATTCACCCCTCCACTTT
j_call: TRBJ1-6
v_call: TRBV10-3
clone_size: -
d_call: TRBD1

cdr3_aa: CASSAGQGSETQYF
cdr3_nt: TGTGCCAGCAGTGCGGGACAAGGTTCGGAGACCCAGTACTTC
j_call: TRBJ2-5
v_call: TRBV2
clone_size: -
d_call: -

cdr3_aa: CASSPRRGGYNTEAFF
cdr3_nt: TGTGCCAGCAGCCCGCGACGAGGGGGCTATAACACTGAAGCTTTCTTT
j_call: TRBJ1-1
v_call: TRBV11-2
clone_size: -
d_call: TRBD1

cdr3_aa: CASRETGASGRGAYNEQFF
cdr3_nt: TGTGCCAGCAGGGAGACAGGGGCTAGCGGGAGAGGGGCCTACAATGAGCAGTTCTTC
j_call: TRBJ2-1
v_call: TRBV6-4
clone_size: -
d_call: TRBD2

cdr3_aa: CASSFAFDVARNIQYF
cdr3_nt: TGTGCCAGCAGTTTCGCCTTCGACGTAGCCCGGAACATTCAGTACTTC
j_call: TRBJ2-4
v_call: TRBV6-2/TRBV6-3
clone_size: few
d_call: -